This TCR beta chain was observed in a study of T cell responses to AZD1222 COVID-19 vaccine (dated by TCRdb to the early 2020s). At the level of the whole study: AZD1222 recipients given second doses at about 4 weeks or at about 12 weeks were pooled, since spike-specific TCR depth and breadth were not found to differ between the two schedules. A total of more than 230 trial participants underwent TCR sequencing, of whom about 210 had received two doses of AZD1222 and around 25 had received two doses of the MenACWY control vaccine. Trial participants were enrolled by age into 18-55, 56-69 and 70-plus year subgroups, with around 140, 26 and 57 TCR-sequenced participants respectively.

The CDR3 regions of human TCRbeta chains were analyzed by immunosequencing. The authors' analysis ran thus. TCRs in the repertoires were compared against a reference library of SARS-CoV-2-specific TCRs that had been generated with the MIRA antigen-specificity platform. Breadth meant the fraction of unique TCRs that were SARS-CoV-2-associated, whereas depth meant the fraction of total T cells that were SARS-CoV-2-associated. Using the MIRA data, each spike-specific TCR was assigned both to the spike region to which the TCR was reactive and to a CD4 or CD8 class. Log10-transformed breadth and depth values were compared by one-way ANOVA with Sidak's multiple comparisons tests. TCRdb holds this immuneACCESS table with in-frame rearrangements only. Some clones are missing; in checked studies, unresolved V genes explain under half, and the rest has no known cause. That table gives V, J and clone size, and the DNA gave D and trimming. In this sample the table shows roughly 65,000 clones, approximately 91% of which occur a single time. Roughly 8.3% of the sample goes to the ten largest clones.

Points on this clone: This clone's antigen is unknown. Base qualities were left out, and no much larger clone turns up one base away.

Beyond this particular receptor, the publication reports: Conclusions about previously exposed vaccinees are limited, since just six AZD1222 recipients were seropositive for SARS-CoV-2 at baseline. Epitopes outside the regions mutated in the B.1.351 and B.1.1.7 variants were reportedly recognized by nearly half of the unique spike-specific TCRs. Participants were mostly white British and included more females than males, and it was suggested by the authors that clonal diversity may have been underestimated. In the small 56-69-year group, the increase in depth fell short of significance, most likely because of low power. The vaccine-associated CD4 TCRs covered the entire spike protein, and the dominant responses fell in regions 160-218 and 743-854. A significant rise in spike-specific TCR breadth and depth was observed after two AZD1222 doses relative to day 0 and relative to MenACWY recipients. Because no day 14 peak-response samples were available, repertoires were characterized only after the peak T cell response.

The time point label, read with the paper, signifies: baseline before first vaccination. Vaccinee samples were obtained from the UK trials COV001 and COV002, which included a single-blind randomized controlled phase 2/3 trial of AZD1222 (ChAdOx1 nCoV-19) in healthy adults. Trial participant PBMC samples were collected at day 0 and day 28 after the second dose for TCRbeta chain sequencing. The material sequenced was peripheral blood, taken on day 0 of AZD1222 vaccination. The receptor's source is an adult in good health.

The CDR3 reads CASSLVQGLYGYTF. The bases read TGTGCCAGCAGTTTAGTGCAGGGTCTCTATGGCTACACCTTC. Recombination connected TRBV28 to TRBJ1-2; the best D guess is TRBD1, with 5 bases matching. The germline V gene yields MDHEN for CDR1 and SYDVKM for CDR2. The CDR3 starts with the cysteine, ends with the phenylalanine, and has 14 residues. Left in the record is the CDR3 DNA by itself, 42 bases read in frame from the first base. V lost 2 bases and J lost 4 bases; the stretch between them is 11 bases long.